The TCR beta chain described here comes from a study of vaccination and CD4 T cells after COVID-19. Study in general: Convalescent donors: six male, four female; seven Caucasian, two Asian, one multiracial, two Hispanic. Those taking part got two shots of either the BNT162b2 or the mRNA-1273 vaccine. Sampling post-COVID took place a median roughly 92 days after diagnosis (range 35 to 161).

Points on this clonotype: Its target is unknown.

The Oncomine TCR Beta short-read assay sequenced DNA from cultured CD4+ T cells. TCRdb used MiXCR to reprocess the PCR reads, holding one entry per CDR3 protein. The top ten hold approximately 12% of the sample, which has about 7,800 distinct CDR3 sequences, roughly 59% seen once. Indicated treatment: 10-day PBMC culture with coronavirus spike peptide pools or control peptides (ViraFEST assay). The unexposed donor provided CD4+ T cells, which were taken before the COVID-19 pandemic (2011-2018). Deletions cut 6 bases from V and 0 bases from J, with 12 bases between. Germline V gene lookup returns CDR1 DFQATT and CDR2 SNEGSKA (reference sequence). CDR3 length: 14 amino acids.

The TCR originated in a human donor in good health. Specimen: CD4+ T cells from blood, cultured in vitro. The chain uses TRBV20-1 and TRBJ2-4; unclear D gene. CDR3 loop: CSARHNLAKNIQYF. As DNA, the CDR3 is TGCAGTGCCCGTCATAACCTAGCCAAAAACATTCAGTACTTC.